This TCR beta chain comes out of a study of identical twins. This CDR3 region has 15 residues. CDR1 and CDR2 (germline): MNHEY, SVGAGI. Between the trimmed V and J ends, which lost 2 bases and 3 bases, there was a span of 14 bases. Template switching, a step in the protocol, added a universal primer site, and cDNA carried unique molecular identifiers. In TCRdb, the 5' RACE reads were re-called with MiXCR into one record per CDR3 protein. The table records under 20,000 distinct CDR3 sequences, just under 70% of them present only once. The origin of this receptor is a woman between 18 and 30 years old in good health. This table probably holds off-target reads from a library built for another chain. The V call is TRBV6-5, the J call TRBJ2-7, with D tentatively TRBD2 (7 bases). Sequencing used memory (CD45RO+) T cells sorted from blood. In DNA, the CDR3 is TGTGCCAGCAGTTACAGCAGAGGGGGGGGCTACGAGCAGTACTTC. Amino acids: CASSYSRGGGYEQYF.